This T cell receptor beta chain was captured by sequencing in a study of blood T cell repertoires in COVID-19. Study summary: COVID-19 samples, acute and convalescent, were from the United States, Italy and Spain.

Individuals aged about 18 to 90 years were recruited from roughly 23 US areas. The study assigned cohorts using participant-reported clinical history. Recovered Cohort 3 donors showed two negative PCRs, clearance, or symptom resolution. Assay used: immunoSEQ multiplex PCR; TCRdb lists only in-frame clones, some missing. The sample lists some 300,000 clones; roughly 84% were seen once. As for this clone: The sample contains more than one DNA sequence encoding this CDR3.

The TCR originated in a woman in her twenties or thirties who had recovered from COVID-19. The sample consisted of PBMCs or T cells enriched from blood (not recorded which).

The CDR3 nucleotides are TGTGCCAGCAGTTACGACAGAAGCTACGAGCAGTACTTC. Its protein is CASSYDRSYEQYF. This chain uses TRBV6-5 with TRBJ2-7; TRBD1 might be the D (5 bases). Trimming removed 2 bases from V and 3 bases from J, with 8 bases in between. The germline CDR1 and CDR2 sequences are MNHEY and SVGAGI. CDR3 size: 13 residues.